This T cell receptor beta chain was obtained from a study of cytomegalovirus exposure and HLA in healthy donors. Points from the study as a whole: Presence/absence analyses took donor sequencing depth as roughly uniform. Exclusion applied to some V segments, including TRBV6-2 and TRBV6-3, as they were indistinguishable. The authors listed some 160 TCR beta chains as cytomegalovirus-associated.

It was with 60 Vbeta and 13 Jbeta primers that the PCR ran. Only in-frame clones appear in the TCRdb table, and some are missing; sequencing was by immunoSEQ multiplex PCR. The data show around 92,000 clones, over 75% seen once. Germline CDR1 reads MDHEN; CDR2 reads SYDVKM. CDR3 length equals 17 residues. V gave up 6 bases and J gave up 0 bases, with 17 bases separating them. Worth noting for this clone: What it binds is unknown.

This TCR was sampled from a female donor in good health and CMV-seropositive. V is TRBV28 and J is TRBJ1-4; D is unclear. The sequenced material came from PBMCs. The CDR3 DNA is TGTGCCAGCAGCCCCCTGACTCTTTCTGCAACTAATGAAAAACTGTTTTTT. It encodes CASSPLTLSATNEKLFF.